These 20 T cell receptor beta chains originate from one sample sequenced in a study of CD8+ T cells in alopecia areata. Treatment specified: oral pan-JAK inhibitor, 5-10 mg twice daily. Reverse transcription of extracted RNA yielded cDNA, which provided the sequencing template. Clones were read by immunoSEQ multiplex PCR, and TCRdb kept only the in-frame ones, dropping some. The sample records over 150,000 clones, approximately 57% being singletons. Sequencing was performed on CD4+ T cells sorted from blood, taken at week 24, from a patient treated with tofacitinib. These receptors were taken from a human donor with alopecia areata.

This clone was picked up a small number of times. The chain employs TRBV7-9 and TRBJ1-2; TRBD1 might be the D (5 bases). The germline V gene has CDR1 SEHNR and CDR2 FQNEAQ (reference sequence). The V end lost 4 bases, the J end lost 8 bases, and 14 bases lay between the germline ends. The CDR3 runs 13 residues. DNA of the CDR3: TGTGCCAGCAGCTCCAGGGTTCTTGGCGGCTACACCTTC. Encoded protein: CASSSRVLGGYTF.

The rearrangement joins TRBV29-1 to TRBJ1-1; D perhaps matches TRBD1 (5 bases). V dropped 3 bases and J dropped 9 bases, with 14 bases sitting between them. The CDR3 extends over 12 amino acids. Germline V lookup: CDR1 SQVTM, CDR2 ANQGSEA. The CDR3 sequence: CSVEMARAKAFF. CDR3 coding DNA: TGCAGCGTTGAGATGGCCAGGGCTAAAGCTTTCTTT.

The rearrangement links TRBV19 to TRBJ2-7; the D call may be TRBD1 or TRBD2 (5 bases each). Per germline, CDR1 LNHDA and CDR2 SQIVND (reference sequence). Trimming left V 3 bases short and J 3 bases short, with 12 bases between. CDR3 length: 14 amino acids. This CDR3 reads CASSIAGADYEQYF. CDR3 sequence (DNA): TGTGCCAGTAGTATTGCCGGGGCGGACTACGAGCAGTACTTC.

The rearrangement links TRBV5-4 to TRBJ2-6, with 8 positions matching TRBD2. V gave up 0 bases and J gave up 2 bases; unmatched junction bases: 10. CDR1 SGHNT and CDR2 YYREEE come from the germline V gene (reference sequence). The CDR3 covers 19 residues. In DNA, the CDR3 is TGTGCCAGCAGCTTGGCCGGTAGCGGGGACTTGACTGGGGCCAACGTCCTGACTTTC. It translates to CASSLAGSGDLTGANVLTF.

The chain is built from TRBV2 and TRBJ1-2, with 7 bases identical to TRBD1. Trimming took 1 base from V and 8 from J; bases not matched to a gene: 4. Germline CDR1 and CDR2: SNHLY and FYNNEI. CDR3 length equals 13 residues. The CDR3 nucleotides are TGTGCCAGCAGTGAAGGGACAGGCCGGGGCTACACCTTC. It translates to CASSEGTGRGYTF. Full variable domain (rest looked up from reference TRBV2 and TRBJ1-2): EPEVTQTPSHQVTQMGQEVILRCVPISNHLYFYWYRQILGQKVEFLVSFYNNEISEKSEIFDDQFSVERPDGSNFTLKIRSTKLEDSAMYFCASSEGTGRGYTFGSGTRLTVV.

This chain joins TRBV4-1 and TRBJ1-6, with 7 bases that match TRBD1. The CDR3 spans 14 residues. Trimming at V came to 5 bases and at J to 7 bases, leaving 5 bases not matched to a gene. The germline gives CDR1 MGHRA, CDR2 YSYEKL. CDR3 nucleotide sequence: TGCGCCAGCAGCGACCGGGACAGCAATTCACCCCTCCACTTT. Translation gives CASSDRDSNSPLHF.

The chain is built from TRBV10-1 and TRBJ1-1; TRBD1 matches 8 bases. Trimming at V came to 6 bases and at J to 5 bases, leaving 8 bases not matched to a gene. The CDR3 is 14 residues long. Germline CDR1 WNHNN, CDR2 SYGVQD (reference sequence). The CDR3 DNA follows: TGCGCCAGCAGGAAGGGACAGGCGGGGACTGAAGCTTTCTTT. It codes for CASRKGQAGTEAFF.

V is TRBV9 and J is TRBJ2-5, with 9 positions matching TRBD2. The J segment lost 5 bases and the V segment lost 10 bases, leaving 12 bases of the junction unmatched. The CDR3 sequence is 14 residues long. Germline V gene lookup returns CDR1 SGDLS and CDR2 YYNGEE. The CDR3 DNA reads as TGTGCCCCCCCTAGCGGGGTGGGGGAGGAGACCCAGTACTTC. Residues: CAPPSGVGEETQYF.

The chain has TRBV19 and TRBJ2-5, with D tentatively TRBD1 (5 bases). V lost 2 bases, J lost 5 bases, and 12 bases lay in between. CDR1 and CDR2 from the germline V gene are LNHDA and SQIVND (reference sequence). The CDR3 has 14 residues. The CDR3: CASSIQGRTETQYF. In nucleotides, the CDR3 is TGTGCCAGTAGTATACAGGGTAGAACGGAGACCCAGTACTTC.

The chain combines TRBV29-1 with TRBJ2-3; 12 nucleotides line up with TRBD1. This CDR3 is built from 15 residues. CDR1 SQVTM and CDR2 ANQGSEA come from the germline V gene. With 4 bases clipped from V and 4 bases from J, the junction kept 6 bases outside the gene matches. The CDR3 loop reads CSVVSGTGGPDTQYF. The DNA of the CDR3 is TGCAGCGTTGTTTCCGGGACAGGGGGCCCAGATACGCAGTATTTT.

As concerns this clone: Other DNA sequences in the same sample also yield this CDR3. The V gene is TRBV7-3, the J gene TRBJ2-2; D call uncertain. The CDR3 spans 13 residues. The V end lost 2 bases, the J end lost 2 bases, and 3 bases lay between the germline ends. Germline assignment: CDR1 SGHTA and CDR2 FQGTGA. The CDR3 spells CASSLSNTGELFF. CDR3 in DNA: TGTGCCAGCAGCTTATCTAACACCGGGGAGCTGTTTTTT.

This chain links TRBV1 with TRBJ1-2; the table gives TRBD1 as D, unverified against the DNA. TRBV1 is noted as a pseudogene. The CDR3 loop spans 13 amino acids. The CDR3 DNA reads as TGCACCAGCAGCCGACAGGGGCCCTATGGCTACACCTTC. Its protein product is CTSSRQGPYGYTF.

The chain joins TRBV11-2 to TRBJ2-5; 9 bases line up with TRBD2. Germline lookup yields CDR1 SGHAT and CDR2 FQNNGV. The CDR3 extends over 18 amino acids. The ends lost 1 base at V and 2 bases at J; junction bases unmatched: 11. CDR3 DNA sequence: TGTGCCAGCAGCTTAGGATTCGGTCTAGCGGGGATTCAAGAGACCCAGTACTTC. It codes for CASSLGFGLAGIQETQYF.

The V gene is TRBV29-1, the J gene TRBJ2-5; D perhaps matches TRBD2 (5 bases). The CDR3 totals 14 residues. The V end lost 7 bases, the J end lost 5 bases, and 20 bases lay between the germline ends. From germline, CDR1 is SQVTM and CDR2 ANQGSEA. The CDR3 bases are TGCAGCGCCCATGGACTCCTCGTGGATGAGACCCAGTACTTC. Amino acids: CSAHGLLVDETQYF.

The chain combines TRBV7-9 with TRBJ2-2; D uncertain. V was cut by 3 bases and J by 2 bases, with 7 bases left in between. The CDR3 sequence is 14 residues long. The germline gives CDR1 SEHNR, CDR2 FQNEAQ (reference sequence). In nucleotides, the CDR3 is TGTGCCAGCAGCTTGGCTCTAAACACCGGGGAGCTGTTTTTT. Its translation is CASSLALNTGELFF.

J is TRBJ2-3 and V is TRBV6-1; possible D gene TRBD2, 6 bases. V lost 1 base, J lost 8 bases, and 7 bases lay in between. Germline V gene sequence: CDR1 MNHNS, CDR2 SASEGT. This CDR3 spans 12 amino acids. The CDR3 DNA is TGTGCCAGCAGTGAAGTGGGGGGTACGCAGTATTTT. It codes for CASSEVGGTQYF.

This chain connects TRBV28 to TRBJ1-2, with D perhaps matching TRBD1 (6 bases). CDR3 length: 12 amino acids. The V gene's germline CDR1 is MDHEN and CDR2 SYDVKM. V dropped 4 bases and J dropped 3 bases, with 6 bases sitting between them. CDR3 protein: CASSSGDYGYTF. In DNA, the CDR3 is TGTGCCAGCAGTTCAGGGGACTATGGCTACACCTTC.

The chain joins TRBV2 to TRBJ2-7, with D uncertain. Germline CDR1 and CDR2: SNHLY and FYNNEI. V was clipped by 7 bases and J by 0 bases, with 16 bases between them. The CDR3 totals 15 residues. Here the CDR3 reads CASIPGPTDSYEQYF. CDR3 DNA: TGTGCCAGCATCCCCGGGCCAACAGACTCCTACGAGCAGTACTTC.

The gene calls are TRBV18 and TRBJ2-1, with TRBD2 identical over 7 bases. The CDR3 has 15 amino acids. The V segment lost 5 bases and the J segment 4 bases; nucleotides outside the gene matches: 8. Germline CDR1 reads KGHSH; CDR2 reads LQKENI. DNA for the CDR3: TGTGCCAGCTCAGGTTCGAGCGGGGCTTACAATGAGCAGTTCTTC. It is translated as CASSGSSGAYNEQFF.

The V and J genes are TRBV4-2 and TRBJ2-2, with D perhaps given as TRBD1 or TRBD2 (5 bases each). The CDR3 is made up of 15 amino acids. Trimming left V 3 bases short and J 5 bases short, with 13 bases between. Germline V gene data show CDR1 as LGHNA and CDR2 as YNFKEQ. CDR3 sequence reads: CASSQGTRQTGELFF. The CDR3 DNA is TGTGCCAGCAGCCAGGGGACCCGTCAGACCGGGGAGCTGTTTTTT.